One and the same sample provided the 6 T cell receptor beta chains below, sequenced in a study of blood T cell repertoires in COVID-19 (dated by TCRdb to 2018 to 2021). The library was made by the immunoSEQ multiplex PCR assay. TCRdb re-hosts the immuneACCESS table, in-frame sequences only. Its copies lack some clones; in the studies checked, an unresolved V gene accounts for under half of them, and the cause for the rest is not known. Recorded for this sample are some 300,000 clones; around 92% of them occurred a single time. In total, the top ten clones hold less than 3.5% of the sample. Sequencing was performed on PBMCs or T cells enriched from blood (not recorded which). The receptors originated from a woman in her 50s who had been exposed to COVID-19.

The chain is built from TRBV30 and TRBJ1-4; weak D call: TRBD1 (6 bases). CDR3 size: 15 residues. CDR1 is GTSNPN and CDR2 is SVGIG in the germline V gene (reference sequence). Trimming took off 0 bases at V and 8 bases at J, with 16 bases between the two ends. CDR3 residues: CAWSVNHRVSEKLFF. The CDR3 coding sequence is TGTGCCTGGAGTGTAAACCACAGGGTATCCGAAAAACTGTTTTTT.

The genes are TRBV14 and TRBJ2-1, with a possible D match to TRBD2 (5 bases). Germline values: CDR1 SGHDN, CDR2 FVKESK. The CDR3 runs to 18 residues. With 5 bases removed from V and 0 bases from J, the gap between germline ends came to 20 bases. In nucleotides, the CDR3 is TGTGCCAGCAGCGTTTCCGGGATTTCATTTAGCTCCTACAATGAGCAGTTCTTC. Translating it yields CASSVSGISFSSYNEQFF.

V gene TRBV5-1 combines with J gene TRBJ1-1; TRBD1 is a possible D gene (6 bases). V was pared by 4 bases and J by 1 base, with 11 bases between. CDR1 and CDR2 from the germline V gene are SGHRS and YFSETQ. The CDR3 is 14 residues long. CDR3 DNA: TGCGCCAGCAGCCTTGAGGACAGGAACACTGAAGCTTTCTTT. It specifies CASSLEDRNTEAFF. Filled out from reference TRBV5-1 and TRBJ1-1, the complete variable domain reads KAGVTQTPRYLIKTRGQQVTLSCSPISGHRSVSWYQQTPGQGLQFLFEYFSETQRNKGNFPGRFSGRQFSNSRSEMNVSTLELGDSALYLCASSLEDRNTEAFFGQGTRLTVV.

This chain joins TRBV28 and TRBJ2-3; possible D gene TRBD2, 5 bases. Trimming removed 2 bases from V and 2 bases from J, with 8 bases in between. The germline V gene encodes CDR1 MDHEN and CDR2 SYDVKM. This CDR3 contains 14 residues. The CDR3 sequence: CASSLGSLTDTQYF. CDR3 coding DNA: TGTGCCAGCAGTTTAGGGAGTCTCACAGATACGCAGTATTTT.

The chain is built from TRBV4-1 and TRBJ2-1; 10 bases are shared with TRBD1. The CDR3 spans 15 residues. Losses at the gene ends were 1 base for V and 9 bases for J; bases not matched to a gene: 6. Germline loops: CDR1 MGHRA, CDR2 YSYEKL. The CDR3 DNA follows: TGCGCCAGCAGCCAAGGGACAGGGGGTTTCGGTGAGCAGTTCTTC. Its translation is CASSQGTGGFGEQFF.

The genes are TRBV5-1 and TRBJ2-7; weak D call: TRBD1 (7 bases). The V gene's germline CDR1 is SGHRS and CDR2 YFSETQ. The CDR3 is 18 residues long. V was shortened by 2 bases and J by 0 bases, with 21 bases between the two germline ends. In nucleotides, the CDR3 is TGCGCCAGCAGCTTAGGGGGCGGTAGTAGCGGCCTCTCCTACGAGCAGTACTTC. Protein: CASSLGGGSSGLSYEQYF.